This TCR beta chain emerged from a study of T cell changes during pregnancy in multiple sclerosis. Clones were sequenced by immunoSEQ multiplex PCR, and TCRdb holds only the in-frame ones, with some missing. The sample gives about 83,000 clones, around 93% of which show up once; 3.5% is in the top ten. Trimming cost V 8 bases and J 3 bases; bases outside gene matches: 9. This CDR3 has 14 amino acids. Germline V CDR1 and CDR2: MNHEY, SVGAGI. This TCR was sampled from a female donor in good health, serving as a control in a pregnancy study. Some clones in this sample may be carry-over from other donors' samples. The chain has TRBV6-5 and TRBJ2-5, with 7 bases lining up with TRBD1. The material sequenced was PBMCs, taken in the first trimester of pregnancy. The CDR3 region has the DNA TGTGCCAGCGTGTCGCAGGGGGTCAAAGAGACCCAGTACTTC. Translated: CASVSQGVKETQYF.